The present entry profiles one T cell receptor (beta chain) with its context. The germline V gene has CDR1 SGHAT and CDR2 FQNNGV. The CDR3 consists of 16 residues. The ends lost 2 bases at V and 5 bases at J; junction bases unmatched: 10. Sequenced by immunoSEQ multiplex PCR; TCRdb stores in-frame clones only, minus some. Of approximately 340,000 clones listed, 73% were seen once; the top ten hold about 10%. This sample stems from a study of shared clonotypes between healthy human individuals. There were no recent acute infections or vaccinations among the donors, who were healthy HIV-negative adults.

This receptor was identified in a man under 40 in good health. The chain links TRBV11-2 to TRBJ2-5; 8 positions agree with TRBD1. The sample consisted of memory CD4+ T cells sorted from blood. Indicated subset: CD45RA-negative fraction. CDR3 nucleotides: TGTGCCAGCAGCTTAAGCGCCGGACAGGGTTTGGAGACCCAGTACTTC. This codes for CASSLSAGQGLETQYF.